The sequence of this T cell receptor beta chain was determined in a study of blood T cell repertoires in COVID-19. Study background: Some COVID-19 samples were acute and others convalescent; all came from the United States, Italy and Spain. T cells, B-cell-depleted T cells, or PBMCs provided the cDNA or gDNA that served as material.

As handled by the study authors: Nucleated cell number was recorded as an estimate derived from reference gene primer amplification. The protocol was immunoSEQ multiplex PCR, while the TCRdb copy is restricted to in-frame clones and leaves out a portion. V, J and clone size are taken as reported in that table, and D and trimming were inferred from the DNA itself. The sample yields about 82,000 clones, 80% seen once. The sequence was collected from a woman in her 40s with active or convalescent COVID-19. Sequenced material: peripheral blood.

The CDR3 DNA follows: TGCGCCAGCAGCTTGGCCCCGTCGACAGGGCGATTTAACATTCAGTACTTC. It specifies CASSLAPSTGRFNIQYF. The chain couples TRBV5-1 to TRBJ2-4; 7 nucleotides align to TRBD1. The ends lost 0 bases at V and 7 bases at J; junction bases unmatched: 13. Germline V gene sequence: CDR1 SGHRS, CDR2 YFSETQ. The CDR3 contains 17 residues. Complete variable domain (other parts from reference TRBV5-1 and TRBJ2-4): KAGVTQTPRYLIKTRGQQVTLSCSPISGHRSVSWYQQTPGQGLQFLFEYFSETQRNKGNFPGRFSGRQFSNSRSEMNVSTLELGDSALYLCASSLAPSTGRFNIQYFGAGTRLSVL.